What follows is one TCR beta chain and its context. What it binds is unknown. This specimen comes from a study of vaccination effects on CD4 cells after COVID-19. Turning to the study itself: Early and late post-vaccination samples came from a few convalescent patients. Study-level points and caveats: There were few convalescent patients in the study and no early post-infection timepoints.

TCRdb keeps only in-frame clones here, not all; method: immunoSEQ multiplex PCR. The sample lists 15,000 to 20,000 clones; under 85% were seen once. Per germline, CDR1 SQVTM and CDR2 ANQGSEA. The CDR3 is 15 amino acids. V gave up 4 bases and J gave up 4 bases, with 17 bases separating them. Ahead of sequencing, the ViraFEST assay grew antigen-specific CD4+ T cells using viral peptide pools. It was after roughly 11 days of culture that CD4+ T cells were isolated. The person had PCR-confirmed SARS-CoV-2 infection between March and December 2020. Participants received two doses of either the BNT162b2 or mRNA-1273 vaccine. Cultures got half-medium changes with IL-2 on days 3 and 7.

This receptor was identified in a human donor who had a prior SARS-CoV-2 infection. This sample comprised CD4+ T cells from PBMCs cultured with SARS-CoV-2 spike peptides, obtained after COVID-19 vaccination. The chain recombines TRBV29-1 with TRBJ2-1; no firm D call. This CDR3 is CSVVALNLGYNEQFF. Here the CDR3 DNA reads TGCAGCGTTGTTGCCCTAAATTTGGGGTACAATGAGCAGTTCTTC.